This T cell receptor beta chain was sequenced in a study of T cell clonality in common variable immunodeficiency. The protocol was immunoSEQ multiplex PCR, while the TCRdb copy is restricted to in-frame clones and leaves out a portion. The sample contains about 37,000 clones, none of them singletons. General observations from the study: Common variable immunodeficiency TCR beta sequences reportedly had fewer deletions and N-nucleotide insertions.

Patients and controls were mostly of Caucasian heritage. Heparinized whole blood, about 4.5 to 9 ml, came from each donor. This clone occurred a few times. The antigen is undetermined. The read gets to within 3 residues of the CDR3 end, and the germline J gene fills in the rest. Trimming took 6 bases from V and 2 from J; bases not matched to a gene: 12. Germline V CDR1 and CDR2: WSHSY, SAAADI. The CDR3 contains 18 residues. This receptor was identified in a person aged 18 to 75 in good health. The source material was peripheral blood mononuclear cells. The gene calls are TRBV10-2 and TRBJ2-2; TRBD2 aligns across 10 bases. This CDR3 reads CASRGLAGATRNTGELFF. The DNA read from the CDR3 is TGCGCCAGCAGAGGTCTAGCGGGAGCTACCCGCAACACCGGGGAG.